The rows below give T cell receptor beta chains drawn from one sample of a study of blood T cell repertoires in COVID-19. The data were produced by immunoSEQ multiplex PCR, yet TCRdb's version contains in-frame clones alone and is incomplete. The data show some 180,000 clones, 88% seen once. The material sequenced was peripheral blood. The source of these receptors is a man aged 40-49 years with active or convalescent COVID-19. CDR3s include the opening cysteine and the closing phenylalanine or tryptophan. A D gene is named only where the DNA matches it firmly. Expanded clones are given a class, and other clones once, few, many or no size at all.

CDR3nt: TGTGCCAGCAGCCAAGACGGGTTCAACACTGAAGCTTTCTTT; CDR3aa: CASSQDGFNTEAFF; d_gene: .; abundance: .; v_gene: TRBV3-1/TRBV3-2; j_gene: TRBJ1-1
CDR3nt: TGTGCCAGCAGCCCACTTGACTATGAGCAGTTCTTC; CDR3aa: CASSPLDYEQFF; d_gene: .; abundance: .; v_gene: TRBV11-2; j_gene: TRBJ2-1
CDR3nt: TGCGCCAGCAGCCCAGACTACCAGAGCTCCTACAATGAGCAGTTCTTC; CDR3aa: CASSPDYQSSYNEQFF; d_gene: .; abundance: .; v_gene: TRBV5-1; j_gene: TRBJ2-1
CDR3nt: TGTGCCAGCAGCTTAGGGGGCCGGCAGTTCTTC; CDR3aa: CASSLGGRQFF; d_gene: .; abundance: .; v_gene: TRBV11-2; j_gene: TRBJ2-1
CDR3nt: TGTGCCAGTAGTCCCTTCAGTAATTCACCCCTCCACTTT; CDR3aa: CASSPFSNSPLHF; d_gene: .; abundance: once; v_gene: TRBV19; j_gene: TRBJ1-6
CDR3nt: TGTGCCAGCAGCTTATTGGGGGGGGCTTCCGAAAAACTGTTTTTT; CDR3aa: CASSLLGGASEKLFF; d_gene: .; abundance: once; v_gene: TRBV7-2; j_gene: TRBJ1-4
CDR3nt: TGCGCCAGCAGCCTAGGAACAGGGGGAGATGACGAGCAGTACTTC; CDR3aa: CASSLGTGGDDEQYF; d_gene: TRBD1; abundance: .; v_gene: TRBV5-1; j_gene: TRBJ2-7
CDR3nt: TGTGCCAGCAGCTTATCAGGGGGTACCTACGAGCAGTACTTC; CDR3aa: CASSLSGGTYEQYF; d_gene: TRBD1; abundance: once; v_gene: TRBV7-2; j_gene: TRBJ2-7
CDR3nt: TGTGCCAGCAGCTTAGAAAGGACTAAAATCACCGGGGAGCTGTTTTTT; CDR3aa: CASSLERTKITGELFF; d_gene: .; abundance: .; v_gene: TRBV11-3; j_gene: TRBJ2-2
CDR3nt: TGCGCCAGCCTGGAGGACAGGGGGATTAAATGGGTCTCGTCCGAGCAGTACTTC; CDR3aa: CASLEDRGIKWVSSEQYF; d_gene: TRBD1; abundance: .; v_gene: TRBV10-1; j_gene: TRBJ2-7
CDR3nt: TGTGCCAGCAGCAACTCTGCCCGAACCCGATATGGCTACACCTTC; CDR3aa: CASSNSARTRYGYTF; d_gene: .; abundance: .; v_gene: TRBV9; j_gene: TRBJ1-2
CDR3nt: TGTGCCAGCAGCCCACTATGGGGACAGAGAACGAACACCGGGGAGCTGTTTTTT; CDR3aa: CASSPLWGQRTNTGELFF; d_gene: TRBD1; abundance: .; v_gene: TRBV7-2; j_gene: TRBJ2-2
CDR3nt: TGTGCCAGCAGCCAAAGGTCAGCCGGGAGGGTCCTCAATGAGCAGTTCTTC; CDR3aa: CASSQRSAGRVLNEQFF; d_gene: TRBD2; abundance: .; v_gene: TRBV3-1/TRBV3-2; j_gene: TRBJ2-1
CDR3nt: TGTGCCAGCAGCCTCGACAGGGACAATCAGCCCCAGCATTTT; CDR3aa: CASSLDRDNQPQHF; d_gene: TRBD1; abundance: .; v_gene: TRBV11-2; j_gene: TRBJ1-5
CDR3nt: TGTGCCAGTAGTCCGGACAGGACCTATGGCTACACCTTC; CDR3aa: CASSPDRTYGYTF; d_gene: TRBD1; abundance: .; v_gene: TRBV19; j_gene: TRBJ1-2
CDR3nt: TGTGCCAGCAGCCCCACCGGGGGTCTCTACGAGCAGTACTTC; CDR3aa: CASSPTGGLYEQYF; d_gene: .; abundance: .; v_gene: TRBV7-2; j_gene: TRBJ2-7
CDR3nt: TGTGCCAGCAGCTATGGAGGGCCTTCAGGCACAGATACGCAGTATTTT; CDR3aa: CASSYGGPSGTDTQYF; d_gene: .; abundance: .; v_gene: TRBV27; j_gene: TRBJ2-3
CDR3nt: TGTGCCAGTATTGGGACATTGAATGAAAAACTGTTTTTT; CDR3aa: CASIGTLNEKLFF; d_gene: .; abundance: .; v_gene: TRBV18; j_gene: TRBJ1-4
CDR3nt: TGTGCCAGCACTCAAGGGGGGGGTTTAGGTGAGCAGTTCTTC; CDR3aa: CASTQGGGLGEQFF; d_gene: .; abundance: .; v_gene: TRBV28; j_gene: TRBJ2-1
CDR3nt: TGTGCCAGCAGCCTCCCGGGTTCGTCCTACAATGAGCAGTTCTTC; CDR3aa: CASSLPGSSYNEQFF; d_gene: .; abundance: .; v_gene: TRBV5-4; j_gene: TRBJ2-1